One and the same sample provided the 17 T cell receptor beta chains below, sequenced in a study of blood T cell repertoires in COVID-19. Generated by immunoSEQ multiplex PCR, the TCRdb table keeps only in-frame clones and is missing some. The repertoire holds around 150,000 clones, with around 89% as singletons. Material for sequencing was peripheral blood. These receptors were taken from an older woman with active COVID-19.

The chain has TRBV4-3 and TRBJ2-3; TRBD2 agrees at 7 bases. The CDR3 length is 15 residues. After removal of 0 bases from V and 6 bases from J, the junction contained 6 bases not matched to a gene. Germline CDR1 reads LGHNA; CDR2 reads YSLEER. This chain's CDR3 is CASSQEVGRLDTQYF. In nucleotides, the CDR3 is TGCGCCAGCAGCCAAGAGGTCGGGAGGTTGGATACGCAGTATTTT.

The V gene is TRBV18, the J gene TRBJ2-7, with a weak D call TRBD1 (6 bases). The CDR3 extends over 15 amino acids. Germline CDR1 is KGHSH and CDR2 is LQKENI. The V end was cut by 6 bases, the J end by 0 bases, with 15 bases between. The CDR3: CASSLPGHLSYEQYF. CDR3 nucleotide sequence: TGTGCCAGCTCGCTCCCGGGACACCTCTCCTACGAGCAGTACTTC.

In its sample, this clone was seen once. This chain joins TRBV29-1 and TRBJ2-7; 10 nucleotides match TRBD1. The germline V gene has CDR1 SQVTM and CDR2 ANQGSEA. V lost 8 bases, J lost 1 base, and 5 bases stayed unmatched. The CDR3 extends over 13 amino acids. The CDR3: CSFWTGGSYEQYF. The DNA for the CDR3 is TGCAGCTTTTGGACAGGGGGTTCCTACGAGCAGTACTTC.

The gene calls are TRBV5-4 and TRBJ2-5, with 10 bases fitting TRBD2. There are 17 residues in the CDR3. In germline, CDR1 is SGHNT, CDR2 YYREEE (reference sequence). The trim removed 4 bases at V and 3 bases at J, leaving 12 bases unmatched. For the CDR3, the DNA is TGTGCCAGCAGCCCCGGACTAGCGGTAAGGGGAGAAGAGACCCAGTACTTC. Encoded protein: CASSPGLAVRGEETQYF.

V gene TRBV29-1 combines with J gene TRBJ2-2; D is unresolved. Per germline, CDR1 SQVTM and CDR2 ANQGSEA. V lost 7 bases and J 3 bases, leaving 6 bases between the germline ends. The CDR3 is 11 residues long. CDR3 DNA: TGCAGCGCCAGATACACCGGGGAGCTGTTTTTT. It yields the protein CSARYTGELFF.

This sequence joins TRBV5-1 and TRBJ2-7, with TRBD1 matching over 8 bases. Germline CDR1 and CDR2: SGHRS and YFSETQ. V lost 9 bases to trimming and J lost 7 bases; unmatched junction nucleotides: 9. This CDR3 spans 12 amino acids. CDR3 region: CATRRGLEEQYF. The CDR3 DNA reads TGCGCCACCCGCAGGGGGCTGGAGGAGCAGTACTTC.

The chain combines TRBV5-1 with TRBJ2-7; 9 bases align to TRBD1. The CDR3 runs 15 residues. J was trimmed by 2 bases and V by 3 bases; bases with no gene match: 6. Germline lookup yields CDR1 SGHRS and CDR2 YFSETQ. CDR3 DNA sequence: TGCGCCAGCAGCTCAGGACAGGGGATTCCCTACGAGCAGTACTTC. Its translation is CASSSGQGIPYEQYF.

The gene calls are TRBV2 and TRBJ2-3; 10 bases line up with TRBD2. The trim removed 4 bases at V and 0 bases at J, leaving 22 bases unmatched. The CDR3 has 22 amino acids. Looked up from germline, CDR1 is SNHLY and CDR2 is FYNNEI. The CDR3 protein is CASSGLAGGHDMPSFSTDTQYF. The CDR3, as DNA: TGTGCCAGCAGTGGATTAGCGGGAGGCCACGATATGCCTTCGTTTAGCACAGATACGCAGTATTTT. Full variable domain (missing parts from reference TRBV2 and TRBJ2-3): EPEVTQTPSHQVTQMGQEVILRCVPISNHLYFYWYRQILGQKVEFLVSFYNNEISEKSEIFDDQFSVERPDGSNFTLKIRSTKLEDSAMYFCASSGLAGGHDMPSFSTDTQYFGPGTRLTVL.

The chain recombines TRBV5-6 with TRBJ2-2; 9 bases line up with TRBD2. Germline CDR1 and CDR2: SGHDT and YYEEEE. Trimming removed 1 base from V and 7 bases from J; junction bases left unmatched: 5. The CDR3 has 15 amino acids. In DNA, the CDR3 is TGTGCCAGCAGCTTGTTAGCGGGGGCTAGCGGGGAGCTGTTTTTT. This encodes CASSLLAGASGELFF.

The chain employs TRBV10-1 and TRBJ2-2, with a possible D match to TRBD1 (5 bases). The CDR3 totals 14 residues. With 3 bases removed from V and 5 bases from J, the gap between germline ends came to 10 bases. The germline V gene encodes CDR1 WNHNN and CDR2 SYGVQD (reference sequence). CDR3: CASSDGAPTGELFF. The CDR3 DNA is TGCGCCAGCAGTGATGGGGCCCCGACCGGGGAGCTGTTTTTT.

The chain has TRBV5-1 and TRBJ2-1; D gene ambiguous. V was cut by 2 bases and J by 5 bases, with 11 bases left in between. This CDR3 has 14 residues. The germline V gene encodes CDR1 SGHRS and CDR2 YFSETQ. CDR3 DNA sequence: TGCGCCAGCAGCTTAGAGAATAACCACAATGAGCAGTTCTTC. Its translation is CASSLENNHNEQFF.

This rearrangement joins TRBV6-2 or TRBV6-3 to TRBJ1-5; TRBD1 aligns across 7 bases. Unmatched junction bases numbered 5, after V lost 2 bases and J lost 4 bases. Per germline, CDR1 MNHEY and CDR2 SVGEGT. The CDR3 runs 15 residues. The CDR3 region is CASSYEGTANQPQHF. The CDR3 DNA is TGTGCCAGCAGTTACGAGGGGACAGCGAATCAGCCCCAGCATTTT.

The genes are TRBV6-2 or TRBV6-3 and TRBJ1-2; 12 bases map to TRBD1. Germline trimming cut 0 bases from V and 8 bases from J; bases unmatched to any gene: 7. Per the germline V gene, CDR1 is MNHEY and CDR2 is SVGEGT. The CDR3 loop spans 16 amino acids. The CDR3 region is CASSYSKGQGASGYTF. The DNA of the CDR3 is TGTGCCAGCAGTTACTCGAAGGGACAGGGGGCTTCCGGCTACACCTTC.

The chain employs TRBV19 and TRBJ1-5; the D gene is possibly TRBD1 (6 bases). There are 14 residues in the CDR3. Germline V gene sequence: CDR1 LNHDA, CDR2 SQIVND (reference sequence). V dropped 7 bases and J dropped 2 bases, with 12 bases sitting between them. Here the CDR3 reads CASTTRQGNQPQHF. The CDR3 DNA reads as TGTGCCAGTACCACTCGACAGGGCAATCAGCCCCAGCATTTT.

J is TRBJ1-1 and V is TRBV18; no definite D call. Germline V gives CDR1 KGHSH, CDR2 LQKENI. The CDR3 is 16 amino acids. V shed 3 bases and J shed 2 bases, with 16 bases lying between them. CDR3 coding DNA: TGTGCCAGCTCACCTACCACCCACAGCCAAAACACTGAAGCTTTCTTT. Protein sequence: CASSPTTHSQNTEAFF.

In regard to this clone: One junction end does not reproduce the germline sequence, and a read error may be involved. The chain carries TRBV20-1 and TRBJ1-1, with D hard to call. CDR3 length: 10 residues. Germline lookup yields CDR1 DFQATT and CDR2 SNEGSKA (reference sequence). In nucleotides, the CDR3 is TGCAGTGCTAGTTTGCTTTTTCAGTCCTTT. It translates to CSASLLFQSF.

The V call is TRBV6-5, the J call TRBJ1-3, with 11 bases that match TRBD1. This CDR3 has 14 residues. Germline assignment: CDR1 MNHEY and CDR2 SVGAGI. The junction had 5 bases not matched to a gene; V was cut back by 6 bases and J by 7 bases. The CDR3 region is CASRWDRGKNTIYF. The CDR3 region has the DNA TGTGCCAGCAGATGGGACAGGGGGAAGAACACCATATATTTT.